These T cell receptor beta chains were read from a single sample in a study of T-cell reconstitution after alpha-beta-depleted transplantation in children. Each CDR3 protein is one row after TCRdb ran MiXCR on the PCR reads. The sample records hundreds of thousands of distinct CDR3 sequences, approximately 12% being singletons. Sequencing was performed on PBMCs, mostly from graft donor cells, taken 360 days after TCRalphabeta/CD19-depleted stem cell transplant. These receptors all come from a male patient younger than 18 who had a stem cell transplant for acute myeloid leukemia, so the T cells may come from the graft donor. Each CDR3 is given with its conserved first and last residue. Each record gives: clone size, D gene, V gene, J gene, CDR3 DNA, CDR3 protein. D genes are given only for firm matches. For some rows the clone size is stated as once, few or many, or as a class when expanded; others skip it.

few	TRBD1	TRBV7-6	TRBJ1-6	TGTGCCAGCAGCTTAGTCCCGCAGGGGGCCTATAATTCACCCCTCCACTTT	CASSLVPQGAYNSPLHF
few	-	TRBV12-3/TRBV12-4	TRBJ1-5	TGTGCCAGCAGTCGGACGCCCCACGAGGGCAATCAGCCCCAGCATTTT	CASSRTPHEGNQPQHF
-	-	TRBV20-1	TRBJ2-3	TGCAGTGCTAGAAAGGGGGGAACCACAGATACGCAGTATTTT	CSARKGGTTDTQYF
-	-	TRBV18	TRBJ2-3	TGTGCCAGCTCAGCTTTGCAGGGAAGGACAGATACGCAGTATTTT	CASSALQGRTDTQYF
few	-	TRBV9	TRBJ2-1	TGTGCCAGCAGCGTAGCTACCGGAGAAGGGGCCTCCGCCAATGAGCAGTTCTTC	CASSVATGEGASANEQFF
many	TRBD2	TRBV12-3/TRBV12-4	TRBJ2-1	TGTGCCAGCAGTCGAGGACTAGCGGGAGGGCCGGGTGGAGAGCAGTTCTTC	CASSRGLAGGPGGEQFF
-	TRBD1	TRBV7-3	TRBJ2-3	TGTGCCAGCAGCCGGGACAGGGTCACAGATACGCAGTATTTT	CASSRDRVTDTQYF
-	TRBD1	TRBV6-1	TRBJ1-4	TGTGCCGGAGAAGGACAGGGAGATGAAAAACTGTTTTTT	CAGEGQGDEKLFF
-	-	TRBV21-1	TRBJ2-7	TGTGCCAGCAGCACAAAAAAGCCGCCCCCCGGACTAGGTGACGAGCAGTACTTC	CASSTKKPPPGLGDEQYF
-	-	TRBV3-1	TRBJ2-2	TGTGCCAGCAGCCATCACCCCCCACCAGGCTTAGGGGACGGGGAGCTGTTTTTT	CASSHHPPPGLGDGELFF
-	-	TRBV5-6	TRBJ2-4	TGTGCCAGCAGCTTGGACAGGCGCTGGGAGGCCAAAAACATTCAGTACTTC	CASSLDRRWEAKNIQYF
many	-	TRBV7-3	TRBJ2-1	TGTGCCAGCAGCTTAGACGGTTACAATGAGCAGTTCTTC	CASSLDGYNEQFF
many	-	TRBV15	TRBJ2-7	TGTGCCACCAGCAGAGATTTTTCGACGTTCTACGAGCAGTACTTC	CATSRDFSTFYEQYF
few	-	TRBV7-9	TRBJ1-6	TGTGCCAGCAGCTCCGACAGGAATAATTCACCCCTCCACTTT	CASSSDRNNSPLHF
-	-	TRBV4-3	TRBJ2-1	TGCGCCAGCAGCCAATACAGACAATACAATGAGCAGTTCTTC	CASSQYRQYNEQFF
-	-	TRBV6-5	TRBJ1-1	TGTGCCAGCAGTTACTCGATTGGGAGTGGCACTGAAGCTTTCTTT	CASSYSIGSGTEAFF
few	-	TRBV28	TRBJ2-1	TGTGCCAGTGGGCCAGCCTACAATGAGCAGTTCTTC	CASGPAYNEQFF
few	-	TRBV28	TRBJ1-5	TGTGCCAGCCACATTAGCAATCAGCCCCAGCATTTT	CASHISNQPQHF
few	TRBD1	TRBV10-3	TRBJ2-7	TGTGCCATCACCGGGACAGGACCCTACGAGCAGTACTTC	CAITGTGPYEQYF
few	TRBD1	TRBV2	TRBJ2-7	TGTGCCAGTCGGACCAGGGGGCACCCCTACGAGCAGTACTTC	CASRTRGHPYEQYF
-	-	TRBV14	TRBJ2-7	TGTGCCAGCAGCCAAGATGGGAAACCTAGATTGAACGAGCAGTACTTC	CASSQDGKPRLNEQYF
few	-	TRBV12-3/TRBV12-4	TRBJ1-2	TGTGCCAGCAGTTCCAACCCTTTACCGGGGGGCTATGGCTACACCTTC	CASSSNPLPGGYGYTF
few	TRBD1	TRBV28	TRBJ2-1	TGTGCCAGCAGTACAGGGGGCCCCTACAATGAGCAGTTCTTC	CASSTGGPYNEQFF
-	TRBD2	TRBV29-1	TRBJ2-7	TGCAGCGTTGGATTGGCTAGCGGCTACGAGCAGTACTTC	CSVGLASGYEQYF
many	TRBD2	TRBV3-1	TRBJ2-7	TGTGCCAGCAGCAGCCTAGCGGCCTACGAGCAGTACTTC	CASSSLAAYEQYF
-	TRBD2	TRBV7-2	TRBJ2-7	TGTGCCAGCAGCCGGGGACTAGCGGGAGGTCTGGGCGAGCAGTACTTC	CASSRGLAGGLGEQYF
many	TRBD2	TRBV9	TRBJ2-3	TGTGCCAGCAGCGTAGCGGCGGGAGCGATCACAGATACGCAGTATTTT	CASSVAAGAITDTQYF
few	TRBD1	TRBV9	TRBJ1-3	TGTGCCAGCAGCGTAGCCGGGACAGAAAACACCATATATTTT	CASSVAGTENTIYF
few	TRBD2	TRBV7-2	TRBJ2-7	TGTGCCAGCAGCTTATTGGGGGGGAGCTCCTACGAGCAGTACTTC	CASSLLGGSSYEQYF
few	TRBD2	TRBV7-8	TRBJ2-7	TGTGCCAGCAGCTGGGCCGGGACTAGCGGGATTGGGTACTTC	CASSWAGTSGIGYF
few	-	TRBV7-2	TRBJ1-2	TGTGCCAGCAGCTTACGACTCAGCCCCGGCTACACCTTC	CASSLRLSPGYTF
-	TRBD2	TRBV12-3/TRBV12-4	TRBJ2-2	TGTGCCAGCAGTTTCCGTCGGGAGGAAGCCGGGGAGCTGTTTTTT	CASSFRREEAGELFF
-	TRBD2	TRBV13	TRBJ2-1	TGTACCAGCAGCAGAACCGTCGCGGGGACTAGCGGGAGGGCCTCTGAGCAGTTCTTC	CTSSRTVAGTSGRASEQFF
few	-	TRBV7-8	TRBJ2-2	TGTGCCAGCAGCTTGGGGAGGGGGCCGATTGCAGCGGGAAATAACGGGGAGCTGTTTTTT	CASSLGRGPIAAGNNGELFF
-	TRBD1	TRBV30	TRBJ1-2	TGTGCCTGGAGTGTTGGCGGAGGGACAGCTAACTATGGCTACACCTTC	CAWSVGGGTANYGYTF
-	-	TRBV14	TRBJ2-1	TGTGCCAGCAGCAGATCCACAGGGTGGTTCGACAATGAGCAGTTCTTC	CASSRSTGWFDNEQFF
-	TRBD2	TRBV20-1	TRBJ2-6	TGCAGTGCTAGTATGGGACTAGCGGACCGCTCTGGGGCCAACGTCCTGACTTTC	CSASMGLADRSGANVLTF
few	-	TRBV19	TRBJ1-1	TGTGCCAGTAGTATTAGGGCAGGGGCCCGGAAGGCTTTCTTT	CASSIRAGARKAFF
-	-	TRBV10-3	TRBJ2-3	TGTGCCATCAGGACAGACCAGGATCTAGATACGCAGTATTTT	CAIRTDQDLDTQYF
many	TRBD1	TRBV29-1	TRBJ1-1	TGCAGCGTTGAAGCCCGGGACAGACCCGTGGGCACTGAAGCTTTCTTT	CSVEARDRPVGTEAFF
few	TRBD1	TRBV5-4	TRBJ2-7	TGTGCCAGCTTCTCGGCCCGGGACAGGGGGCACGAGCAGTACTTC	CASFSARDRGHEQYF
-	TRBD2	TRBV11-3	TRBJ2-1	TGTGCCAGCAGCTTAGAGGTACGAGCGGGAGCGAATGAGCAGTTCTTC	CASSLEVRAGANEQFF
-	TRBD1	TRBV11-2	TRBJ1-2	TGTGCCAGCAGCTTCGGATCTACAGGGGAATATGGCTACACCTTC	CASSFGSTGEYGYTF
-	-	TRBV10-3	TRBJ2-3	TGTGCCATCAGTGAGTCTGGGTTGGGAGATACGCAGTATTTT	CAISESGLGDTQYF
many	-	TRBV21-1	TRBJ2-5	TGTGCCAGCAGCAATTCTGGGGTCTTAGAGACCCAGTACTTC	CASSNSGVLETQYF
-	TRBD2	TRBV6-5	TRBJ2-7	TGTGCCAGCAGTTACCGAACTAGCGGGAGTATAATAGAGCAGTACTTC	CASSYRTSGSIIEQYF
few	-	TRBV20-1	TRBJ2-7	TGCAGTGCCCTCCGGCCCTGGCCGGAAGCCTACGAGCAGTACTTC	CSALRPWPEAYEQYF
few	-	TRBV20-1	TRBJ2-5	TGCAGTAGGACGGTGGGCACCCAAGAGACCCAGTACTTC	CSRTVGTQETQYF
-	TRBD2	TRBV18	TRBJ2-1	TGTGCCAGCGGAACTAGCGGGGGTTCGAGTTCCTACAATGAGCAGTTCTTC	CASGTSGGSSSYNEQFF